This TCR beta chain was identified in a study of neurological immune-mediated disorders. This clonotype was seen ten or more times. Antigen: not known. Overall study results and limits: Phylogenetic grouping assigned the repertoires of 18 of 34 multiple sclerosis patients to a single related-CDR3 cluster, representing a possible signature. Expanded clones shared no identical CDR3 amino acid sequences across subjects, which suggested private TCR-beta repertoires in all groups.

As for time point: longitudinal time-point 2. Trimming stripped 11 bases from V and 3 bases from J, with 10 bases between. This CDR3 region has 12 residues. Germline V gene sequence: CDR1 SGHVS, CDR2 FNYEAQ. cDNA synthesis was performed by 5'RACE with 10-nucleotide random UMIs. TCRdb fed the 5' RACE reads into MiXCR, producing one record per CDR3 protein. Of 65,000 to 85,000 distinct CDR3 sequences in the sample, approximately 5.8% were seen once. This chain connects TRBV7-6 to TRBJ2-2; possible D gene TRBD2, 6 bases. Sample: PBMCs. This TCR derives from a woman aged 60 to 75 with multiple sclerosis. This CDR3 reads CALAAYTGELFF. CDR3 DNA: TGTGCCTTAGCGGCATACACCGGGGAGCTGTTTTTT.